Presented here are 24 T cell receptor beta chains from one specimen sequenced in a study of lymphopenia after photon versus proton radiotherapy (dated by TCRdb to between 2017 and 2020). The library was built by means of the immunoSEQ multiplex PCR assay. In its TCRdb copy, this immuneACCESS table keeps in-frame sequences only and misses some clones. Where compared with another copy, unresolved V genes explain less than half of these, and the others have no known cause. The sample data list approximately 53,000 clones, and around 90% of these were observed just once. The ten biggest clones cover roughly 17% of the sample. The sample consisted of peripheral blood, taken from a patient treated with photon-based radiotherapy. These receptors were taken from a woman aged 40 to 50 with cholangiocarcinoma.

This clone was seen once. This chain uses TRBV5-1 with TRBJ2-7; D is perhaps TRBD1 (5 bases). This CDR3 comprises 12 residues. Germline V lookup: CDR1 SGHRS, CDR2 YFSETQ. Trimming stripped 1 base from V and 6 bases from J, with 8 bases between. The CDR3 protein is CASSLPGPEQYF. The CDR3 region has the DNA TGCGCCAGCAGCTTGCCAGGGCCCGAGCAGTACTTC. Variable domain in full (rest from reference TRBV5-1 and TRBJ2-7): KAGVTQTPRYLIKTRGQQVTLSCSPISGHRSVSWYQQTPGQGLQFLFEYFSETQRNKGNFPGRFSGRQFSNSRSEMNVSTLELGDSALYLCASSLPGPEQYFGPGTRLTVT.

This clone was found a few times. CDR3 DNA: TGTGCCTCAACATCGGGCAGGGTTTCCTCTGGAAACACCATATATTTT. Encoded protein: CASTSGRVSSGNTIYF. This chain uses TRBV30 with TRBJ1-3, with a possible D match to TRBD1 (5 bases). Trimming shortened V by 7 bases and J by 0 bases, and 19 bases separated the two germline ends. The CDR3 runs to 16 residues. Per germline, CDR1 GTSNPN and CDR2 SVGIG (reference sequence).

In this sample, this clone turned up once. The chain uses TRBV5-6 and TRBJ1-1; D uncertain. CDR1 is SGHDT, CDR2 YYEEEE, per germline. The V end was cut by 6 bases, the J end by 6 bases, with 12 bases between. The CDR3 spans 12 residues. The CDR3 loop is CASTMGRSEAFF. The CDR3 DNA reads TGTGCCAGCACTATGGGTAGGTCTGAAGCTTTCTTT.

The chain joins TRBV5-4 to TRBJ1-2; D may be TRBD1 (6 bases). The germline V gene encodes CDR1 SGHNT and CDR2 YYREEE (reference sequence). The CDR3 runs 15 residues. The germline V and J ends were trimmed by 2 bases and 2 bases, with 13 bases remaining between them. The CDR3 DNA reads TGTGCCAGCAGCTTCCTGGACAGATACAACTATGGCTACACCTTC. Its translation is CASSFLDRYNYGYTF.

The chain employs TRBV20-1 and TRBJ1-1; the D is unclear. V was shortened by 3 bases and J by 7 bases, with 6 bases between the two germline ends. Per germline, CDR1 DFQATT and CDR2 SNEGSKA (reference sequence). The CDR3 is made up of 10 amino acids. CDR3 in amino acids: CSASRDEAFF. The CDR3 region has the DNA TGCAGTGCTAGCAGAGATGAAGCTTTCTTT.

This chain joins TRBV7-9 and TRBJ2-5; 7 bases line up with TRBD2. Germline CDR1 reads SEHNR; CDR2 reads FQNEAQ (reference sequence). V lost 5 bases, J lost 5 bases, and 8 bases stayed unmatched. The CDR3 has 14 residues. The CDR3 region is CASSQLGGLETQYF. DNA of the CDR3: TGTGCCAGCAGCCAATTGGGGGGGTTGGAGACCCAGTACTTC.

The chain combines TRBV19 with TRBJ1-5; D is undetermined. Germline CDR1 and CDR2: LNHDA and SQIVND (reference sequence). This CDR3 region has 14 residues. Between the trimmed V and J ends, which lost 7 bases and 2 bases, there was a span of 12 bases. The CDR3 nucleotides are TGTGCCAGTAACCAGGATGGTGGCAATCAGCCCCAGCATTTT. Translated, it gives CASNQDGGNQPQHF.

This clone was observed once. The chain joins TRBV5-1 to TRBJ2-5; the D call may be TRBD1 or TRBD2 (5 bases each). The germline V and J ends were trimmed by 2 bases and 1 base, with 12 bases remaining between them. There are 15 residues in the CDR3. CDR1 is SGHRS and CDR2 is YFSETQ in the germline V gene. CDR3 DNA: TGCGCCAGCAGCTTTGACCCGGGGCTCCAAGAGACCCAGTACTTC. This codes for CASSFDPGLQETQYF.

The rearrangement links TRBV7-9 to TRBJ2-1; D remains unclear. This CDR3 has 13 amino acids. V lost 6 bases and J lost 4, with 10 bases in between. Germline V CDR1 and CDR2: SEHNR, FQNEAQ (reference sequence). For the CDR3, the DNA is TGTGCCAGCAGGAACAGCTTTTACAATGAGCAGTTCTTC. It encodes CASRNSFYNEQFF.

The rearrangement uses TRBV18 and TRBJ1-6, with D perhaps TRBD1 (6 bases). The CDR3 length is 15 residues. V gave up 2 bases and J gave up 10 bases, with 15 bases separating them. Looked up from germline, CDR1 is KGHSH and CDR2 is LQKENI. CDR3 coding DNA: TGTGCCAGCTCACCAGGACAGCCTCCGGGGTCACCCCTCCACTTT. Encoded protein: CASSPGQPPGSPLHF. Full variable domain (remainder filled in from reference TRBV18 and TRBJ1-6): NAGVMQNPRHLVRRRGQEARLRCSPMKGHSHVYWYRQLPEEGLKFMVYLQKENIIDESGMPKERFSAEFPKEGPSILRIQQVVRGDSAAYFCASSPGQPPGSPLHFGNGTRLTVT.

This sequence joins TRBV2 and TRBJ2-2; TRBD1 agrees at 7 bases. The germline V gene has CDR1 SNHLY and CDR2 FYNNEI. Trimming cost V 4 bases and J 7 bases; bases outside gene matches: 3. CDR3 size: 13 residues. The CDR3 loop reads CASSGQGVGELFF. CDR3 nucleotide sequence: TGTGCCAGCAGTGGACAGGGAGTCGGGGAGCTGTTTTTT.

This sequence joins TRBV6-5 and TRBJ2-1, with a weak D call TRBD1 (6 bases). Germline V CDR1 and CDR2: MNHEY, SVGAGI. The CDR3 sequence is 15 residues long. The V gene lost 4 bases and the J gene lost 1 base, with 11 bases spanning the gap. The CDR3 region is CASSSTGSSYNEQFF. DNA for the CDR3: TGTGCCAGCAGTTCGACAGGTTCTTCCTACAATGAGCAGTTCTTC.

The J gene is TRBJ1-1, the V gene TRBV6-4, with a possible D match to TRBD1 (6 bases). There are 15 residues in the CDR3. Germline assignment: CDR1 MRHNA and CDR2 SNTAGT. Trimming pared 6 bases from V and 2 bases from J, leaving 16 bases between. The CDR3 bases are TGTGCCAGCAGCCCTGACGGACAGCCTAACACTGAAGCTTTCTTT. Protein product: CASSPDGQPNTEAFF.

This chain uses TRBV6-1 with TRBJ1-5, with D possibly being TRBD1 (5 bases). The ends were cut back, 6 bases at V and 5 bases at J, with 11 bases in the middle. This CDR3 is built from 13 residues. The germline CDR1 and CDR2 sequences are MNHNS and SASEGT. The CDR3 reads CASSRDEDQPQHF. The CDR3 nucleotides are TGTGCCAGCAGCCGGGACGAGGATCAGCCCCAGCATTTT.

The chain combines TRBV19 with TRBJ1-2; 7 nucleotides agree with TRBD1. Germline V gene sequence: CDR1 LNHDA, CDR2 SQIVND (reference sequence). The trim removed 10 bases at V and 4 bases at J, leaving 15 bases unmatched. The CDR3 is made up of 15 amino acids. CDR3 amino acids: CATSDREGSGYGYTF. The CDR3 region has the DNA TGTGCCACTTCCGACAGGGAAGGAAGTGGCTATGGCTACACCTTC.

The V call is TRBV5-4, the J call TRBJ2-3, with 9 nucleotides matching TRBD1. V lost 4 bases and J lost 5; bases outside the gene matches: 11. This CDR3 comprises 16 residues. Germline CDR1 is SGHNT and CDR2 is YYREEE (reference sequence). In DNA, the CDR3 is TGTGCCAGCAGCGGGGAAACAGGGGGCGCGTTAGATACGCAGTATTTT. Protein product: CASSGETGGALDTQYF.

The chain recombines TRBV6-5 with TRBJ1-5; 7 bases fit TRBD1. V shed 6 bases and J 4 bases; nucleotides not matched to a gene: 3. CDR1 and CDR2 from the germline V gene are MNHEY and SVGAGI. CDR3 size: 13 residues. The CDR3 sequence is CASRTGTNQPQHF. The CDR3 DNA is TGTGCCAGCAGGACAGGGACAAATCAGCCCCAGCATTTT.

This clone came up a few times. This chain joins TRBV7-8 and TRBJ2-5, with 15 nucleotides matching TRBD2. J was trimmed by 5 bases and V by 0 bases; bases with no gene match: 13. The CDR3 has 20 residues. The V gene's germline CDR1 is SGHVS and CDR2 FQNEAQ. The DNA for the CDR3 is TGTGCCAGCAGCTTAGCGGTGGAAGGACTAGCGGGGGGGCCCCGGGAGACCCAGTACTTC. It codes for CASSLAVEGLAGGPRETQYF.

The chain recombines TRBV6-1 with TRBJ1-3; TRBD1 is a possible D gene (5 bases). V was pared by 8 bases and J by 8 bases, with 22 bases between. There are 15 residues in the CDR3. Per germline, CDR1 MNHNS and CDR2 SASEGT. Written as DNA, the CDR3 is TGTGCCAGCCATCCGAGAGGGGTTGGTGAGGACACCATATATTTT. Translated, it gives CASHPRGVGEDTIYF.

The rearrangement joins TRBV18 to TRBJ2-1; TRBD2 matches at 14 bases. V gave up 2 bases and J gave up 4 bases; unmatched junction bases: 10. Germline V gives CDR1 KGHSH, CDR2 LQKENI. The CDR3 sequence is 19 residues long. This CDR3 reads CASSPNEGLAGDGYNEQFF. In nucleotides, the CDR3 is TGTGCCAGCTCACCAAATGAGGGACTAGCGGGAGATGGGTACAATGAGCAGTTCTTC.

V gene TRBV19 combines with J gene TRBJ1-1; D not certain. CDR1 is LNHDA, CDR2 SQIVND, per germline (reference sequence). The CDR3 totals 14 residues. V gave up 3 bases and J gave up 1 base, with 9 bases separating them. CDR3 coding DNA: TGTGCCAGTAGTATTGGGCAGCAGAACACTGAAGCTTTCTTT. Translated, it gives CASSIGQQNTEAFF.

V is TRBV6-1 and J is TRBJ1-6; D may be TRBD1 (5 bases). The CDR3 contains 14 residues. Germline loops: CDR1 MNHNS, CDR2 SASEGT. V gave up 3 bases and J gave up 8 bases, with 11 bases separating them. The CDR3 spells CASSEGQRDSPLHF. The CDR3 region has the DNA TGTGCCAGCAGTGAGGGGCAGCGGGATTCACCCCTCCACTTT.

The chain employs TRBV5-1 and TRBJ2-3; D gene unclear. V was trimmed by 2 bases and J by 0 bases, leaving 7 bases between them. The length of the CDR3 is 14 residues. In germline, CDR1 is SGHRS, CDR2 YFSETQ. CDR3 sequence (DNA): TGCGCCAGCAGCTTATTTTCTAGCACAGATACGCAGTATTTT. Translating gives CASSLFSSTDTQYF.

The chain combines TRBV4-1 with TRBJ2-3; 7 bases line up with TRBD2. Germline loops: CDR1 MGHRA, CDR2 YSYEKL. Trimming cost V 4 bases and J 1 base; bases outside gene matches: 8. The CDR3 is 16 residues long. CDR3 nucleotides: TGCGCCAGCAGCCGCGAAGCGGGATGGGGCACAGATACGCAGTATTTT. It codes for CASSREAGWGTDTQYF.